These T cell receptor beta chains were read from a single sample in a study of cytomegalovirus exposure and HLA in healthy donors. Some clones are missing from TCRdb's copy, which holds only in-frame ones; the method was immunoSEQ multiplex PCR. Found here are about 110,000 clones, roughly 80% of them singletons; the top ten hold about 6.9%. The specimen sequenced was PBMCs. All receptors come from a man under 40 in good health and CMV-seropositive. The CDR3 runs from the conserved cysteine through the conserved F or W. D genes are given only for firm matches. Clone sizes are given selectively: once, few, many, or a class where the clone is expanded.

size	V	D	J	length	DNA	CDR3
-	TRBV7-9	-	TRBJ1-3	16	TGTGCCAGCAGCTACGGGGTCGGCAGCTCTGGAAACACCATATATTTT	CASSYGVGSSGNTIYF
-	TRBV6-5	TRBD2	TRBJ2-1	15	TGTGCCAGCAGTTCTCCCCGGGAGGGGAAATCTGAGCAGTTCTTC	CASSSPREGKSEQFF
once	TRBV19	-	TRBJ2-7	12	TGTGCCAGTAGTTTCGGACAGTCCGAGCAGTACTTC	CASSFGQSEQYF
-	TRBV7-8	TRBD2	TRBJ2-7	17	TGTGCCAGCAGCTTAGGGTCCCAGCGGGGGTGGTCCTACGAGCAGTACTTC	CASSLGSQRGWSYEQYF
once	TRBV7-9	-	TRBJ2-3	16	TGTGCCAGCAGCTTAAGGAGGGTAACCGGGGGAGGTACGCAGTATTTT	CASSLRRVTGGGTQYF
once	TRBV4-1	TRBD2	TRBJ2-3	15	TGCGCCAGCAGCTCTAGCGGGGGGCCCACAGATACGCAGTATTTT	CASSSSGGPTDTQYF
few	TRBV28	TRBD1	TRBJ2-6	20	TGTGCCAGCAGTTCGACAGGGGGGCTCGTCTTCCGCGCTGGGGCCAACGTCCTGACTTTC	CASSSTGGLVFRAGANVLTF
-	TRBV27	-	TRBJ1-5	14	TGTGCCAGCAGTAGACATGAAAGCAATCAGCCCCAGCATTTT	CASSRHESNQPQHF
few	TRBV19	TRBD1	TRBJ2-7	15	TGTGCCAGTAGGCGCGGGACAGGGGGATCCTACGAGCAGTACTTC	CASRRGTGGSYEQYF
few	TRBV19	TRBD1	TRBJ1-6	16	TGTGCCAGTAGTACACCGGGCGACAGGGTACACTCACCCCTCCACTTT	CASSTPGDRVHSPLHF
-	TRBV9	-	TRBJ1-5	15	TGTGCCAGCAGCGTAGGTTTACAGCCTATTCAGCCCCAGCATTTT	CASSVGLQPIQPQHF
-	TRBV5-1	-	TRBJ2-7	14	TGCGCCAGCAGCTTGGGGGACATCGGCTACGAGCAGTACTTC	CASSLGDIGYEQYF
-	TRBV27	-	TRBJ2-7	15	TGTGCCAGCAGTTCCCCAGGGGAAGAAGAGTACGAGCAGTACTTC	CASSSPGEEEYEQYF
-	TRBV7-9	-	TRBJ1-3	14	TGTGCCAGCAGCTTCGGGGAAGCTGGAAACACCATATATTTT	CASSFGEAGNTIYF
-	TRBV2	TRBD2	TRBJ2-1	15	TGTGCCAGCAGCCCGACTAGCGGGGGACGGGGTGAGCAGTTCTTC	CASSPTSGGRGEQFF
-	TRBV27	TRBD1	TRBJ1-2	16	TGTGCCAGCAGTGGGTCGGGACAGGATCGCGGCTATGGCTACACCTTC	CASSGSGQDRGYGYTF
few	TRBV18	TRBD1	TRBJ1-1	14	TGTGCCAGCTCACCGGACAGGGGCCGGACTGAAGCTTTCTTT	CASSPDRGRTEAFF
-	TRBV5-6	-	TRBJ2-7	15	TGTGCCAGCAGCTTGGGGGGTAGGGGCTCCTACGAGCAGTACTTC	CASSLGGRGSYEQYF
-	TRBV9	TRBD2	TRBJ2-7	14	TGTGCCAGCAGCGTTACGGGGGGACCGTACGAGCAGTACTTC	CASSVTGGPYEQYF
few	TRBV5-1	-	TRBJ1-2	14	TGCGCCAGCAGCTTGGCCACAGCTAACTATGGCTACACCTTC	CASSLATANYGYTF
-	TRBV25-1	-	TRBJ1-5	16	TGTGCCAGCAGTGAATATAGCGGAACCGGCAATCAGCCCCAGCATTTT	CASSEYSGTGNQPQHF
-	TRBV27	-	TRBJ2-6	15	TGTGCCAGCAGTTCAGGGGTGACAGGGGCCAACGTCCTGACTTTC	CASSSGVTGANVLTF
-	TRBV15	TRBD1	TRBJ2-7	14	TGTGCCACCAGGTCCCCGGCAGGGGACAGCGAGCAGTACTTC	CATRSPAGDSEQYF
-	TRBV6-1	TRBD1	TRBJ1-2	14	TGTGCCAGCGTTCAGACAGGGCTCTCTTATGGCTACACCTTC	CASVQTGLSYGYTF
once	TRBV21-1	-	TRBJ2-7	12	TGTGCCATAATCGGGGGCTCCTACGAGCAGTACTTC	CAIIGGSYEQYF
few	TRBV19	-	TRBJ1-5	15	TGTGCCAGTAGTATTTGGGGAGAAAGCAATCAGCCCCAGCATTTT	CASSIWGESNQPQHF
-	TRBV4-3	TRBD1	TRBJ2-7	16	TGCGCCAGCAGCCCAGTATGGGACAGGGGGCTCCACGAGCAGTACTTC	CASSPVWDRGLHEQYF
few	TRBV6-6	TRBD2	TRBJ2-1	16	TGTGCCAGCAGTCCGGGACTAGCGGGGGGGCCCAATGAGCAGTTCTTC	CASSPGLAGGPNEQFF
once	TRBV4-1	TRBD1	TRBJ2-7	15	TGCGCCAGCAGCCCAATCGGGACAGGGAGGCGTGAGCAGTACTTC	CASSPIGTGRREQYF
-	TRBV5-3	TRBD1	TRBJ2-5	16	TGTGCCAGAAGCAACCGACAGGGGGTAAACCAAGAGACCCAGTACTTC	CARSNRQGVNQETQYF
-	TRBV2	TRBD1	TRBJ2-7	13	TGTGCCAGCTCCAGAGGACAGGGCTACGAGCAGTACTTC	CASSRGQGYEQYF
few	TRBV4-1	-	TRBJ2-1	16	TGCGCCAGCAGCCAAGTGCTGAGACAGAACCACAATGAGCAGTTCTTC	CASSQVLRQNHNEQFF
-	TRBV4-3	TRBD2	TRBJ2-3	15	TGCGCCAGCAGCCTCGGGACTAGCGGGGGGGATACGCAGTATTTT	CASSLGTSGGDTQYF
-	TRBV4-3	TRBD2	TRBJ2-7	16	TGCGCCAGCAGCCAGGCCGGGACTATGAGCTCCTACGAGCAGTACTTC	CASSQAGTMSSYEQYF
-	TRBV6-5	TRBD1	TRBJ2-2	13	TGTGCCAGCAGCCCCGGGACAGCCGGGGAGCTGTTTTTT	CASSPGTAGELFF
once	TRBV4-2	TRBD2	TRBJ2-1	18	TGTGCCAGCAGCCAAGATTGGGGCGGGGGGGCCGGGTTCGATGAGCAGTTCTTC	CASSQDWGGGAGFDEQFF
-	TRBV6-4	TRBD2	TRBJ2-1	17	TGTGCCAGCAGTGAGGGGTCTAGCGGGGAGTCCTACAATGAGCAGTTCTTC	CASSEGSSGESYNEQFF
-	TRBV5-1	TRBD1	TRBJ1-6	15	TGCGCCAGCACCCCCGGGGCAGGGGGCAATTCACCCCTCCACTTT	CASTPGAGGNSPLHF
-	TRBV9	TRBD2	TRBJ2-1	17	TGTGCCAGCAGCTCCCGGACTAGCGGGGGCACCTACAATGAGCAGTTCTTC	CASSSRTSGGTYNEQFF
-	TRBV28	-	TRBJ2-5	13	TGTGCCAGCCGAGTCGGGAGCCAAGAGACCCAGTACTTC	CASRVGSQETQYF
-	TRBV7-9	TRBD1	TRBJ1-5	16	TGTGCCAGCAGCAGCACCGGGACAGGGGTCAATCAGCCCCAGCATTTT	CASSSTGTGVNQPQHF
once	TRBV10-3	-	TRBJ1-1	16	TGTGCCATCAGTGAACCGCGGGGGGGGCCTAACACTGAAGCTTTCTTT	CAISEPRGGPNTEAFF
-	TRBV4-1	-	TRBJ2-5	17	TGCGCCAGCAGCCAAGATCTGGAGGCAGCTTACCAAGAGACCCAGTACTTC	CASSQDLEAAYQETQYF
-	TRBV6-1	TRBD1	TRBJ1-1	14	TGTGCCAGCAGCCCGCCGGGACAGTACACTGAAGCTTTCTTT	CASSPPGQYTEAFF
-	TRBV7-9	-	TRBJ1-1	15	TGTGCCAGCAGCGGGTCCAGGGCCCGGGCAACTGAAGCTTTCTTT	CASSGSRARATEAFF
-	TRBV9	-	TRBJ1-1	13	TGTGCCGGCAGCGTAGCGGGGAACACTGAAGCTTTCTTT	CAGSVAGNTEAFF
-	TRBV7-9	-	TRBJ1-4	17	TGTGCCAGCAGCTTAGTTCGGGTGCAGCAACCCAATGAAAAACTGTTTTTT	CASSLVRVQQPNEKLFF
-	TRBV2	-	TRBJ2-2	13	TGTGCCAGCACGGGGGTCGGGACCGGGGAGCTGTTTTTT	CASTGVGTGELFF
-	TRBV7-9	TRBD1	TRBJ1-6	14	TGTGCCAGCAGCGGGACAGGTTATAATTCACCCCTCCACTTT	CASSGTGYNSPLHF
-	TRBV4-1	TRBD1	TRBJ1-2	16	TGCGCCAGCAGCCAAACCAGGACAGGGGTAAGGAATGGCTACACCTTC	CASSQTRTGVRNGYTF
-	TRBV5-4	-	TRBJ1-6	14	TGTGCCAGCAGCGTGGCCCTAAACAATTCACCCCTCCACTTT	CASSVALNNSPLHF
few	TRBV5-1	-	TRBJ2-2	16	TGCGCCAGCAGCGGCGGGGACCCGGAAAACACCGGGGAGCTGTTTTTT	CASSGGDPENTGELFF
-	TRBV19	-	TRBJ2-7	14	TGTGCCACCCTTCCTAGGACTTCCTCCTACGAGCAGTACTTC	CATLPRTSSYEQYF
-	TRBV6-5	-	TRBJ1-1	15	TGTGCCAGCAAGAAGGTCGGGAAGGGGAACACTGAAGCTTTCTTT	CASKKVGKGNTEAFF